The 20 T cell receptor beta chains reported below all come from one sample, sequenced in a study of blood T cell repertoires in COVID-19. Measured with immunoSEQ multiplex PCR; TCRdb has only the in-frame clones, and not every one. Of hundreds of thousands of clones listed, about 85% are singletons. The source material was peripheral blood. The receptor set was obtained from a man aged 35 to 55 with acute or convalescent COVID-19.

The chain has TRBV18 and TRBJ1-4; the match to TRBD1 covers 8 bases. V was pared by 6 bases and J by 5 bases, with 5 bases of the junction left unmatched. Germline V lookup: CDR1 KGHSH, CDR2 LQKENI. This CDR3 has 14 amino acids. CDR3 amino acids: CASSQQGGNEKLFF. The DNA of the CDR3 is TGTGCCAGCTCGCAACAGGGGGGGAATGAAAAACTGTTTTTT. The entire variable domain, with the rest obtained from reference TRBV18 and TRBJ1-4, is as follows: NAGVMQNPRHLVRRRGQEARLRCSPMKGHSHVYWYRQLPEEGLKFMVYLQKENIIDESGMPKERFSAEFPKEGPSILRIQQVVRGDSAAYFCASSQQGGNEKLFFGSGTQLSVL.

This CDR3 is CASSQEEALYGYTF. For the CDR3, the DNA is TGCGCCAGCAGCCAAGAGGAGGCGTTATATGGCTACACCTTC. V usage is TRBV4-1 and J usage is TRBJ1-2; D unclear. This CDR3 comprises 14 residues. The V gene lost 0 bases and the J gene lost 5 bases, with 10 bases spanning the gap. Germline V gene lookup returns CDR1 MGHRA and CDR2 YSYEKL.

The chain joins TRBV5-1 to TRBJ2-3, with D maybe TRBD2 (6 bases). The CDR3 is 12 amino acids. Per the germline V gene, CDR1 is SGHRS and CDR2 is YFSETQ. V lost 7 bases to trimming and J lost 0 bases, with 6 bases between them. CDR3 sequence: CASGGSTDTQYF. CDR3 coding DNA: TGCGCCAGCGGGGGGAGCACAGATACGCAGTATTTT. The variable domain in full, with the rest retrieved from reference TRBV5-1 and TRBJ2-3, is KAGVTQTPRYLIKTRGQQVTLSCSPISGHRSVSWYQQTPGQGLQFLFEYFSETQRNKGNFPGRFSGRQFSNSRSEMNVSTLELGDSALYLCASGGSTDTQYFGPGTRLTVL.

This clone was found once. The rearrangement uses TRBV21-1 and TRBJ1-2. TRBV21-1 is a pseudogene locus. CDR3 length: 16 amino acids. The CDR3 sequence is CASSKDGEGSSYDYTF. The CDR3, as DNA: TGTGCCAGCAGCAAAGACGGAGAGGGAAGCAGCTATGACTACACCTTC.

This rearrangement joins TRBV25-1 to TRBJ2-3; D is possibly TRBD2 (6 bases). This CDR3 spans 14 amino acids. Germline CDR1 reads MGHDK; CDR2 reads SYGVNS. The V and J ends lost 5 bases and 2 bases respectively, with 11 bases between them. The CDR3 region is CASSTGRLTDTQYF. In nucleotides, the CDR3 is TGTGCCAGCAGTACCGGGAGACTCACAGATACGCAGTATTTT. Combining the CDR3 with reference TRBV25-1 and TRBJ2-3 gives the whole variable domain EADIYQTPRYLVIGTGKKITLECSQTMGHDKMYWYQQDPGMELHLIHYSYGVNSTEKGDLSSESTVSRIRTEHFPLTLESARPSHTSQYLCASSTGRLTDTQYFGPGTRLTVL.

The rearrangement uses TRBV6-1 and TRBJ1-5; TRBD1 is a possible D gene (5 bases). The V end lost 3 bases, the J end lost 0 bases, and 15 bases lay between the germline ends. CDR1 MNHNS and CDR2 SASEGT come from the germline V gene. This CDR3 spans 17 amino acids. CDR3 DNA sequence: TGTGCCAGCAGTGACCTATGGGGGAGGGATAGCAATCAGCCCCAGCATTTT. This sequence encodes CASSDLWGRDSNQPQHF.

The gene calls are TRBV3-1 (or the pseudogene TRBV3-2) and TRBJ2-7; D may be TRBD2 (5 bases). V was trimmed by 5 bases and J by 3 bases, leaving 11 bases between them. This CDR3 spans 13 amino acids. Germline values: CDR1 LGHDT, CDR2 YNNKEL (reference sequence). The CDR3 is CASSVGLYYEQYF. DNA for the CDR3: TGTGCCAGCAGCGTCGGACTCTACTACGAGCAGTACTTC.

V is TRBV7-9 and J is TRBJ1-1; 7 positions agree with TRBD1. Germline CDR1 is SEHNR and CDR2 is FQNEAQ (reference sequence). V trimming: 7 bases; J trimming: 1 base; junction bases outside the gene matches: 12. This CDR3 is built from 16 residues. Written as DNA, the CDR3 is TGTGCCAGCAACAAATCCGGGGCAGGGGGGAACACTGAAGCTTTCTTT. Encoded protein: CASNKSGAGGNTEAFF.

For the CDR3, the DNA is TGTGCCAGCAGCCCCGGAGGGTTCGGAGAGACCCAGTACTTC. Encoded protein: CASSPGGFGETQYF. The chain couples TRBV7-9 to TRBJ2-5, with D perhaps TRBD2 (6 bases). CDR3 length: 14 residues. The germline gives CDR1 SEHNR, CDR2 FQNEAQ (reference sequence). The ends were cut back, 5 bases at V and 4 bases at J, with 14 bases in the middle.

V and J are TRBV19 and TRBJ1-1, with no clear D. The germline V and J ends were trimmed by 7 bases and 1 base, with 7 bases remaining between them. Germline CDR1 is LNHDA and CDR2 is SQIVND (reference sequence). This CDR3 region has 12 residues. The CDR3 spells CASMGGNTEAFF. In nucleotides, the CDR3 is TGTGCCAGTATGGGAGGGAACACTGAAGCTTTCTTT.

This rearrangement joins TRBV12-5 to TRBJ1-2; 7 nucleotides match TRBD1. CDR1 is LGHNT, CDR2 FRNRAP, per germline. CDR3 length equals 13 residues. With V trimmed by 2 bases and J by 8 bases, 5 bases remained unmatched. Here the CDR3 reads CASGLTGAEGYTF. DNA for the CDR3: TGTGCTAGTGGTTTGACAGGGGCTGAAGGCTACACCTTC. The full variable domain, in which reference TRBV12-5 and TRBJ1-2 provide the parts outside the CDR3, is DARVTQTPRHKVTEMGQEVTMRCQPILGHNTVFWYRQTMMQGLELLAYFRNRAPLDDSGMPKDRFSAEMPDATLATLKIQPSEPRDSAVYFCASGLTGAEGYTFGSGTRLTVV.

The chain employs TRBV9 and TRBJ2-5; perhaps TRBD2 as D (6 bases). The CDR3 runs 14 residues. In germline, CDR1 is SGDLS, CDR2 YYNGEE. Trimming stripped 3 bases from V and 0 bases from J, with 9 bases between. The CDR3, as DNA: TGTGCCAGCAGCGCCAGGACTAACCAAGAGACCCAGTACTTC. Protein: CASSARTNQETQYF.

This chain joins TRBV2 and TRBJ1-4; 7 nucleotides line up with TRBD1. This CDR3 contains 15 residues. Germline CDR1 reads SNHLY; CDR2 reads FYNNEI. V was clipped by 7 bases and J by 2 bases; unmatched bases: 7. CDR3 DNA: TGTGCCAGCAAGATCGACAGGGCTACTAATGAAAAACTGTTTTTT. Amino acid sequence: CASKIDRATNEKLFF.

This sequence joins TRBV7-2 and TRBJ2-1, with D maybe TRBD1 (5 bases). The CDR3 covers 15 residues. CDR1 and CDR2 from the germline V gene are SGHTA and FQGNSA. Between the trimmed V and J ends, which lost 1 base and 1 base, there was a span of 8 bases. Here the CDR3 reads CASSLDQGSYNEQFF. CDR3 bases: TGTGCCAGCAGCTTAGACCAGGGTTCCTACAATGAGCAGTTCTTC.

The CDR3 is CASRTQAWAYEQYF. The CDR3 bases are TGTGCCAGCAGAACTCAAGCGTGGGCCTACGAGCAGTACTTC. This chain joins TRBV6-5 and TRBJ2-7; D remains ambiguous. The CDR3 sequence is 14 residues long. The germline V gene encodes CDR1 MNHEY and CDR2 SVGAGI. With 6 bases removed from V and 2 bases from J, the gap between germline ends came to 14 bases.

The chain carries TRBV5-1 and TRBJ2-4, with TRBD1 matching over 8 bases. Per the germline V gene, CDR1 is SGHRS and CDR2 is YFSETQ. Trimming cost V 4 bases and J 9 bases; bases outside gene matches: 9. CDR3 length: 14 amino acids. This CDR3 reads CASSPGQGLTIQYF. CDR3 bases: TGCGCCAGCAGCCCCGGACAGGGTTTAACCATTCAGTACTTC.

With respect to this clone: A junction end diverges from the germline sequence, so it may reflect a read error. CDR3 sequence (DNA): TGTGCCAGCAGCTTAGATCGCCAGTCCCCTCACTTC. Its protein product is CASSLDRQSPHF. This chain connects TRBV11-2 to TRBJ1-2; D is unresolved. The CDR3 extends over 12 amino acids. In germline, CDR1 is SGHAT, CDR2 FQNNGV.

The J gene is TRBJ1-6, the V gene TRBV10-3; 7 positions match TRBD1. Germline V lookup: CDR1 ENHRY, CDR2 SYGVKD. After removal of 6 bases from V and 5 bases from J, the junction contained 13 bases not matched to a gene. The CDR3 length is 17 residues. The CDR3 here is CAIRAGGPASDNSPLHF. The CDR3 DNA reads TGTGCCATCAGGGCAGGGGGACCTGCTTCGGATAATTCACCCCTCCACTTT.

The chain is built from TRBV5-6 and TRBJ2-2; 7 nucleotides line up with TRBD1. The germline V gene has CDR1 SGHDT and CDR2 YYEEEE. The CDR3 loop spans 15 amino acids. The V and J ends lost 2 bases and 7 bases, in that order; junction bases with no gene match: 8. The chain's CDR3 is CASSFFTGVDGELFF. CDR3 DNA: TGTGCCAGCAGCTTTTTCACAGGGGTGGACGGGGAGCTGTTTTTT.

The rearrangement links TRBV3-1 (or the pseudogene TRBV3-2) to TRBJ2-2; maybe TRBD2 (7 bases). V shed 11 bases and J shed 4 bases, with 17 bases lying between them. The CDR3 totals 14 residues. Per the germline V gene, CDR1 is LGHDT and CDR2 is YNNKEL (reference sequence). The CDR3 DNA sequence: TGTGCCTGCGGGGAGGGGGGGGCCACCGGGGAGCTGTTTTTT. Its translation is CACGEGGATGELFF.